The source of this T cell receptor beta chain is a study of tumor T cells in aggressive B-cell lymphoma. Method: immunoSEQ multiplex PCR; TCRdb's copy keeps in-frame clones and lacks some. Among 9,000 or so clones listed, about 85% were seen once. The V gene end was trimmed by 6 bases and the J gene end by 1 base; junction bases not matched to a gene: 7. CDR1 MNHNY and CDR2 SVGAGI come from the germline V gene (reference sequence). This CDR3 region has 15 residues. The TCR sequence derives from an adult with diffuse large B cell lymphoma. Material for sequencing was tumor tissue. The gene calls are TRBV6-6 and TRBJ1-2; 8 bases match TRBD1. As DNA, the CDR3 is TGTGCCAGCAGGGTACTAGACAGGGGTAACTATGGCTACACCTTC. Its translation: CASRVLDRGNYGYTF.